This TCR beta chain was sequenced during a study of blood T cell repertoires in COVID-19. Study-level information: T cells, B-cell-depleted T cells, or PBMCs provided the cDNA or gDNA that served as material.

The ends were cut back, 1 base at V and 4 bases at J, with 8 bases in the middle. This CDR3 is 14 amino acids long. In germline, CDR1 is SGHTA, CDR2 FQGNSA. Under the authors' procedure: Cell counts per sample came from amplifying reference gene primers. Clones were read by immunoSEQ multiplex PCR, and TCRdb kept only the in-frame ones, dropping some. The V and J calls and clone size come from that table; D and trimming were worked out from the DNA. The sample lists about 130,000 clones; about four fifths were seen once. This TCR was recovered from a human donor in a cohort sampled during active COVID-19. Sequenced sample: peripheral blood. This rearrangement joins TRBV7-2 to TRBJ1-3, with no clear D. CDR3 protein: CASSLEGRGNTIYF. CDR3 nucleotides: TGTGCCAGCAGCTTAGAAGGGAGAGGAAACACCATATATTTT. The complete variable domain, with remaining parts taken from reference TRBV7-2 and TRBJ1-3, reads GAGVSQSPSNKVTEKGKDVELRCDPISGHTALYWYRQSLGQGLEFLIYFQGNSAPDKSGLPSDRFSAERTGGSVSTLTIQRTQQEDSAVYLCASSLEGRGNTIYFGEGSWLTVV.